Listed below are T cell receptor beta chains from one sample, sequenced in a study of cytomegalovirus exposure and HLA in healthy donors. Here immunoSEQ multiplex PCR was the method, and the copy in TCRdb shows in-frame clones only, minus some. This table has fewer than 150,000 clones, roughly 75% appearing once. Sequenced: PBMCs. The origin of the receptors is a man aged 25 to 45 in good health. Both conserved end residues are part of each CDR3. D genes are given only for firm matches. A row's size may be missing; if present it is once, few, many or a size class.

NA,NA,TRBV7-9,TRBJ2-1,CASSHARTTPSNEQFF,TGTGCCAGCAGCCATGCACGGACTACCCCCTCCAATGAGCAGTTCTTC
NA,TRBD2,TRBV29-1,TRBJ2-4,CSATERELAKNIQYF,TGCAGCGCCACCGAGCGGGAGCTAGCCAAAAACATTCAGTACTTC
NA,NA,TRBV7-2,TRBJ2-7,CASSLVEGLNEQYF,TGTGCCAGCAGCTTAGTCGAGGGCCTCAACGAGCAGTACTTC
NA,TRBD1,TRBV9,TRBJ1-2,CASSAWTGPLVPGYTF,TGTGCCAGCAGCGCCTGGACAGGGCCCTTGGTACCTGGCTACACCTTC
NA,TRBD2,TRBV28,TRBJ2-1,CASTLALAGSRNEQFF,TGTGCCAGCACTTTGGCCTTAGCGGGATCTCGGAATGAGCAGTTCTTC
NA,TRBD2,TRBV7-9,TRBJ2-1,CASSPSASGRGGNEQFF,TGTGCCAGCAGCCCCTCTGCTAGCGGGAGGGGGGGTAATGAGCAGTTCTTC
once,NA,TRBV30,TRBJ1-2,CAWSSPRPVYGYTF,TGTGCCTGGAGTTCCCCCAGGCCGGTCTATGGCTACACCTTC
NA,NA,TRBV6-5,TRBJ1-1,CASGAGFTEAFF,TGTGCCAGCGGGGCCGGCTTCACTGAAGCTTTCTTT
NA,TRBD2,TRBV28,TRBJ2-2,CASSFSPSGLENTGELFF,TGTGCCAGCAGTTTCTCCCCATCGGGACTAGAGAACACCGGGGAGCTGTTTTTT
NA,TRBD2,TRBV10-1,TRBJ2-7,CASSAAGGNPYEQYF,TGCGCCAGCAGTGCGGCGGGAGGAAATCCCTACGAGCAGTACTTC
NA,NA,TRBV25-1,TRBJ2-1,CASSEAGPYNEQFF,TGTGCCAGCAGTGAAGCGGGACCGTACAATGAGCAGTTCTTC
NA,TRBD1,TRBV5-1,TRBJ1-4,CASSRQGPTNEKLFF,TGCGCCAGCAGCAGACAGGGGCCAACTAATGAAAAACTGTTTTTT
NA,NA,TRBV5-6,TRBJ2-7,CASSLAGATYEQYF,TGTGCCAGCAGCTTGGCAGGGGCTACCTACGAGCAGTACTTC
few,NA,TRBV2,TRBJ1-4,CASTRQDTTNEKLFF,TGTGCCAGCACCAGACAGGATACAACTAATGAAAAACTGTTTTTT
NA,NA,TRBV7-9,TRBJ1-1,CASSLGGEAFF,TGTGCCAGCAGCCTAGGAGGAGAAGCTTTCTTT
NA,TRBD2,TRBV30,TRBJ2-7,CALGLAGVEQYF,TGTGCCTTGGGACTAGCGGGAGTTGAGCAGTACTTC
NA,NA,TRBV29-1,TRBJ2-1,CSVEGTGRGPQFF,TGCAGCGTTGAAGGGACTGGACGTGGGCCGCAGTTCTTC
NA,NA,TRBV7-9,TRBJ1-5,CASSRKATGDYQPQHF,TGTGCCAGCAGCCGTAAGGCCACGGGGGATTATCAGCCCCAGCATTTT
NA,NA,TRBV10-1,TRBJ2-3,CASSRDFSTDTQYF,TGCGCCAGCAGCCGGGACTTTAGCACAGATACGCAGTATTTT
NA,TRBD2,TRBV6-5,TRBJ2-7,CASSYSRGLGQYF,TGTGCCAGCAGTTACTCTCGGGGACTAGGGCAGTACTTC
NA,TRBD1,TRBV19,TRBJ1-4,CASSPDRGFGKLFF,TGTGCCAGTAGTCCCGACAGGGGGTTTGGAAAACTGTTTTTT
NA,TRBD2,TRBV11-3,TRBJ2-7,CASSRTGGGYEQYF,TGTGCCAGCAGCCGCACGGGGGGAGGTTACGAGCAGTACTTC
NA,TRBD1,TRBV2,TRBJ2-7,CASSADRGTYEQYF,TGTGCCAGCAGTGCGGACAGGGGAACCTACGAGCAGTACTTC